The 8 T cell receptor beta chains below were found in one sample sequenced in a study of beta chain features in type 1 diabetes. Reverse transcription of all isolated RNA meant that expressed TCRB transcripts were sequenced. Measured with immunoSEQ multiplex PCR; TCRdb has only the in-frame clones, and not every one. The table includes 140,000 to 150,000 clones, under 60% detected once. The sample comprised Tregs from blood. The receptor source for this set is a man aged 18 to 35 in good health.

Only a few counts were recorded for this clone. The chain recombines TRBV6-5 with TRBJ2-4; TRBD2 is a possible D gene (6 bases). The CDR3 runs 15 residues. V lost 6 bases to trimming and J lost 8 bases, with 20 bases between them. The germline V gene encodes CDR1 MNHEY and CDR2 SVGAGI. CDR3 amino acids: CASSRRRTNRDIQYF. DNA of the CDR3: TGTGCCAGCAGCCGTCGAAGGACTAATCGGGACATTCAGTACTTC.

The chain links TRBV28 to TRBJ2-7; 7 nucleotides align to TRBD2. V shed 0 bases and J 0 bases; nucleotides not matched to a gene: 2. In germline, CDR1 is MDHEN, CDR2 SYDVKM. The CDR3 extends over 15 amino acids. The CDR3 DNA follows: TGTGCCAGCAGTTTATGGGGGAGGGGCTCCTACGAGCAGTACTTC. It translates to CASSLWGRGSYEQYF.

V and J are TRBV7-8 and TRBJ2-1; 8 nucleotides agree with TRBD2. This CDR3 has 13 amino acids. J lost 13 bases, V lost 5 bases, and 10 bases had no gene match. Germline V lookup: CDR1 SGHVS, CDR2 FQNEAQ. The CDR3 bases are TGTGCCAGCAGCCCGACAGCGGGAGTAGGACAGTTCTTC. Amino acids: CASSPTAGVGQFF.

This sequence joins TRBV6-6 and TRBJ2-7; TRBD2 matches at 8 bases. CDR3 length: 15 residues. Germline trimming cut 6 bases from V and 2 bases from J; bases unmatched to any gene: 9. Germline CDR1 is MNHNY and CDR2 is SVGAGI (reference sequence). The DNA for the CDR3 is TGTGCCAGCAGGGTTAGCGGGAAAGCAACCTACGAGCAGTACTTC. Its protein is CASRVSGKATYEQYF.

Only a few counts were recorded for this clone. The chain recombines TRBV28 with TRBJ1-5; tentatively, D is TRBD1 (6 bases). The CDR3 totals 16 residues. Trimming pared 6 bases from V and 4 bases from J, leaving 19 bases between. CDR1 and CDR2 (germline): MDHEN, SYDVKM. The CDR3: CASSFFAGEGNQPQHF. CDR3 DNA sequence: TGTGCCAGCAGCTTTTTCGCAGGGGAGGGAAATCAGCCCCAGCATTTT.

The chain has TRBV2 and TRBJ2-5; possible D gene TRBD1, 6 bases. The CDR3 has 13 amino acids. Germline lookup yields CDR1 SNHLY and CDR2 FYNNEI. Between the trimmed V and J ends, which lost 6 bases and 5 bases, there was a span of 13 bases. CDR3: CASSWGPGETQYF. For the CDR3, the DNA is TGTGCCAGCAGCTGGGGGCCCGGGGAGACCCAGTACTTC. Filled out from reference TRBV2 and TRBJ2-5, the complete variable domain reads EPEVTQTPSHQVTQMGQEVILRCVPISNHLYFYWYRQILGQKVEFLVSFYNNEISEKSEIFDDQFSVERPDGSNFTLKIRSTKLEDSAMYFCASSWGPGETQYFGPGTRLLVL.

The V and J genes are TRBV5-1 and TRBJ2-1; D gene uncertain. This CDR3 comprises 11 residues. The germline CDR1 and CDR2 sequences are SGHRS and YFSETQ. V dropped 2 bases and J dropped 9 bases, with 6 bases sitting between them. The CDR3 reads CASSFSSEQFF. The CDR3 region has the DNA TGCGCCAGCAGCTTTTCGAGTGAGCAGTTCTTC.

This chain links TRBV7-8 with TRBJ1-2; D gene ambiguous. Germline lookup yields CDR1 SGHVS and CDR2 FQNEAQ. Trimming pared 5 bases from V and 8 bases from J, leaving 12 bases between. CDR3 size: 12 residues. The CDR3, as DNA: TGTGCCAGCAGCCCCCGGTCGGAGGGCTACACCTTC. This gives the protein CASSPRSEGYTF.